This T cell receptor (delta chain) was sequenced during a study of gamma-delta chains in newborns, infants, children (dated by TCRdb to between 2018 and 2020). As for the study more broadly: In the study title, it is stated that polyclonal expansion of innate gammadelta T cells is driven by microbial exposure immediately after birth. The study investigated how microbial exposure shaped innate gammadelta T cell populations in human newborns immediately after birth.

The sequencer was an Illumina MiSeq. Via CATT, TCRdb reprocessed the public reads, and rows with identical DNA were then joined. Recorded for this sample are 7,500 to 10,000 delta-chain clones; roughly 1.6% of them occurred a single time. 8.3% of the sample is taken by the ten largest. Germline trimming amounts to 1 base on V and 5 bases on J, with 17 as the count of junction bases outside the gene matches. CDR1 is given as TSWWSYY and CDR2 as QGS, both from the germline V gene. The CDR3, cysteine through phenylalanine, is 20 amino acids long. Only the CDR3 DNA is retained, 60 bases long and in frame from the first base. This clone is assessed as medium-sized (0.01 to 0.1%). Its antigen remains undetermined. Base qualities were left out, and no much larger clone turns up one base away.

The V and J segments used are TRDV1 and TRDJ1; the junction holds 12 bases that match TRDD3. The specimen sequenced was blood. This sequence was found in a child who was a newborn, infant or young child, either healthy, febrile or measles-vaccinated (not recorded which). The DNA sequence is as follows: TGTGCTCTTGGGGAACCCTTCCTCCAGTACTGGGGGATACAAAGGGATAAACTCATCTTT. Its protein is CALGEPFLQYWGIQRDKLIF.